This passage covers 20 T cell receptor beta chains from one sample sequenced in a study of shared T cell receptors in the human thymus. TCRdb's copy holds only in-frame clones and misses some; the assay was immunoSEQ multiplex PCR. The table records 700,000 to 750,000 clones, approximately 85% of them present only once. This sample also belongs to another study, concerning human thymus T cells.

Sequenced sample: thymocytes. These receptors were obtained from a girl under three years old with a congenital heart defect.

V gene TRBV5-1 combines with J gene TRBJ2-1, with TRBD1 as a possible D gene (6 bases). This CDR3 has 17 residues. The germline V gene encodes CDR1 SGHRS and CDR2 YFSETQ. Trimming removed 7 bases at V and 1 base at J, with 21 bases between. The DNA for the CDR3 is TGCGCCAGCGGTAACGGTCACAGGGACCGGTCCTACAATGAGCAGTTCTTC. Translated: CASGNGHRDRSYNEQFF.

The chain's CDR3 is CASTQKGSRTDTQYF. The CDR3 DNA reads as TGTGCCAGCACCCAGAAAGGGAGTCGGACAGATACGCAGTATTTT. V usage is TRBV11-2 and J usage is TRBJ2-3, with D perhaps TRBD2 (5 bases). From germline, CDR1 is SGHAT and CDR2 FQNNGV. There are 15 residues in the CDR3. V gave up 7 bases and J gave up 3 bases, with 17 bases separating them.

The genes are TRBV29-1 and TRBJ2-5; TRBD1 matches at 8 bases. Losses at the gene ends were 7 bases for V and 2 bases for J; bases not matched to a gene: 12. CDR1 and CDR2 (germline): SQVTM, ANQGSEA. This CDR3 has 15 amino acids. Here the CDR3 DNA reads TGCAGCGCCAAGTTCCCTACAGGGGGTCAAGAGACCCAGTACTTC. It translates to CSAKFPTGGQETQYF.

The chain is built from TRBV27 and TRBJ1-1; possible D gene TRBD1, 5 bases. CDR3 size: 13 residues. Germline V gene sequence: CDR1 MNHEY, CDR2 SMNVEV (reference sequence). V lost 6 bases and J lost 6, with 14 bases in between. In nucleotides, the CDR3 is TGTGCCAGCAGCACCTTGTTAGGGGCTGAAGCTTTCTTT. It yields the protein CASSTLLGAEAFF.

V gene TRBV15 combines with J gene TRBJ2-5; D unresolved. Per germline, CDR1 LNHNV and CDR2 YYDKDF (reference sequence). The CDR3 length is 12 residues. V was trimmed by 0 bases and J by 5 bases, leaving 4 bases between them. For the CDR3, the DNA is TGTGCCACCAGCAGAGATCGGGAGACCCAGTACTTC. Translating it yields CATSRDRETQYF.

The chain uses TRBV5-1 and TRBJ1-6, with unresolved D. V was pared by 0 bases and J by 10 bases, with 14 bases between. The CDR3 contains 15 residues. Germline loops: CDR1 SGHRS, CDR2 YFSETQ. CDR3 in amino acids: CASSLVSGLNSPLHF. The CDR3 DNA follows: TGCGCCAGCAGCTTGGTTTCGGGTTTAAACTCACCCCTCCACTTT.

The chain is built from TRBV9 and TRBJ1-1; a weak D match, TRBD1 (6 bases). This CDR3 is 14 amino acids long. V shed 2 bases and J shed 5 bases, with 13 bases lying between them. Looked up from germline, CDR1 is SGDLS and CDR2 is YYNGEE. The CDR3 region is CASSVGEGETEAFF. CDR3 nucleotide sequence: TGTGCCAGCAGCGTGGGGGAGGGGGAGACTGAAGCTTTCTTT.

This chain links TRBV28 with TRBJ1-1; 7 nucleotides line up with TRBD1. The CDR3 loop spans 20 amino acids. CDR1 is MDHEN, CDR2 SYDVKM, per germline. Trimming removed 2 bases from V and 0 bases from J; junction bases left unmatched: 18. CDR3 nucleotide sequence: TGTGCCAGCAGTTTAATAGTCGGGACAGTAGGGTTTGTGATGAACACTGAAGCTTTCTTT. Translating gives CASSLIVGTVGFVMNTEAFF.

This clone has a handful of counts. V and J are TRBV5-1 and TRBJ1-1; weak D call: TRBD1 (5 bases). Germline CDR1 reads SGHRS; CDR2 reads YFSETQ. Trimming stripped 0 bases from V and 4 bases from J, with 13 bases between. The CDR3 extends over 15 amino acids. The CDR3 DNA is TGCGCCAGCAGCTTGGGGTCGCGGGGGGGCACTGAAGCTTTCTTT. This encodes CASSLGSRGGTEAFF.

V is TRBV11-2 and J is TRBJ2-4; 10 bases align to TRBD1. The junction had 7 bases not matched to a gene; V was cut back by 5 bases and J by 0 bases. This CDR3 is 17 amino acids long. The germline gives CDR1 SGHAT, CDR2 FQNNGV. CDR3 loop: CASSPGGQGLAKNIQYF. The CDR3 DNA reads as TGTGCCAGCAGCCCAGGGGGACAGGGGTTAGCCAAAAACATTCAGTACTTC.

This chain connects TRBV4-1 to TRBJ2-7; TRBD2 matches 12 bases. Germline lookup yields CDR1 MGHRA and CDR2 YSYEKL. The CDR3 is 16 residues long. After removal of 0 bases from V and 6 bases from J, the junction contained 6 bases not matched to a gene. The CDR3 loop reads CASSQDPSGLAGEQYF. CDR3 in DNA: TGCGCCAGCAGCCAAGACCCTTCGGGACTAGCGGGCGAGCAGTACTTC.

The chain recombines TRBV2 with TRBJ1-4, with D hard to call. V lost 3 bases, J lost 4 bases, and 15 bases lay in between. The CDR3 is 16 amino acids. Germline V lookup: CDR1 SNHLY, CDR2 FYNNEI. The CDR3 coding sequence is TGTGCCAGCAGTGAGTCGGGATACCGAGTTAATGAAAAACTGTTTTTT. Translating gives CASSESGYRVNEKLFF.

The chain carries TRBV6-1 and TRBJ2-7; 11 bases align to TRBD2. This CDR3 is 14 amino acids long. V dropped 10 bases and J dropped 2; count of bases not matched to a gene: 7. CDR1 and CDR2 (germline): MNHNS, SASEGT. The DNA of the CDR3 is TGTGCCACAATTTTAGCGGGGGGGACCTACGAGCAGTACTTC. Translated, it gives CATILAGGTYEQYF.

The CDR3 DNA reads as TGTGCCACCCTAGCGGGGGGGCCATACAATGAGCAGTTCTTC. This gives the protein CATLAGGPYNEQFF. The chain carries TRBV10-3 and TRBJ2-1; 12 positions match TRBD2. Trimming took 10 bases from V and 4 from J; bases not matched to a gene: 5. CDR3 length equals 14 residues. Germline values: CDR1 ENHRY, CDR2 SYGVKD.

The gene calls are TRBV4-3 and TRBJ2-3, with D unresolved. This CDR3 contains 13 residues. V was trimmed by 0 bases and J by 4 bases, leaving 5 bases between them. Germline V gene lookup returns CDR1 LGHNA and CDR2 YSLEER. The CDR3: CASSQDTADTQYF. DNA for the CDR3: TGCGCCAGCAGCCAAGATACGGCAGATACGCAGTATTTT.

This clone occurred a few times. The rearrangement uses TRBV27 and TRBJ2-3, with 7 bases matching TRBD1. Germline V gene data show CDR1 as MNHEY and CDR2 as SMNVEV (reference sequence). The CDR3 has 13 amino acids. V dropped 7 bases and J dropped 4; count of bases not matched to a gene: 5. CDR3 amino acids: CASMNRGPDTQYF. The CDR3 DNA follows: TGTGCCAGCATGAACAGGGGACCAGATACGCAGTATTTT.

This clone was observed a few times. The chain joins TRBV7-9 to TRBJ2-3; D may be TRBD2 (7 bases). In germline, CDR1 is SEHNR, CDR2 FQNEAQ (reference sequence). The length of the CDR3 is 18 residues. V was clipped by 2 bases and J by 10 bases, with 28 bases between them. The CDR3 region has the DNA TGTGCCAGCAGCTTAATTGTCGGAGCCGGAAACAGGGAGGGCGCGCAGTATTTT. Translated: CASSLIVGAGNREGAQYF.

This chain connects TRBV6-4 to TRBJ1-1; no firm D call. The CDR3 sequence is 17 residues long. From germline, CDR1 is MRHNA and CDR2 SNTAGT. The V gene lost 0 bases and the J gene lost 1 base, with 15 bases spanning the gap. DNA for the CDR3: TGTGCCAGCAGTGACTCGCCAGCCGGGGAAGGGAACACTGAAGCTTTCTTT. Translated: CASSDSPAGEGNTEAFF.

The J gene is TRBJ1-2, the V gene TRBV10-3; 9 positions agree with TRBD1. Trimming took 4 bases from V and 6 from J; bases not matched to a gene: 15. The CDR3 contains 17 residues. Germline lookup yields CDR1 ENHRY and CDR2 SYGVKD. The CDR3 bases are TGTGCCATCAGTGGGTGGGGGACAGGGCCAGCCCCAAATGGCTACACCTTC. It is translated as CAISGWGTGPAPNGYTF.

V and J are TRBV4-3 and TRBJ2-1, with TRBD1 identical over 7 bases. Germline V gene data show CDR1 as LGHNA and CDR2 as YSLEER. The V segment lost 3 bases and the J segment 2 bases; nucleotides outside the gene matches: 7. The CDR3 consists of 16 residues. The chain's CDR3 is CASSQRTTGPYNEQFF. The CDR3, as DNA: TGCGCCAGCAGCCAGCGAACGACAGGGCCCTACAATGAGCAGTTCTTC.